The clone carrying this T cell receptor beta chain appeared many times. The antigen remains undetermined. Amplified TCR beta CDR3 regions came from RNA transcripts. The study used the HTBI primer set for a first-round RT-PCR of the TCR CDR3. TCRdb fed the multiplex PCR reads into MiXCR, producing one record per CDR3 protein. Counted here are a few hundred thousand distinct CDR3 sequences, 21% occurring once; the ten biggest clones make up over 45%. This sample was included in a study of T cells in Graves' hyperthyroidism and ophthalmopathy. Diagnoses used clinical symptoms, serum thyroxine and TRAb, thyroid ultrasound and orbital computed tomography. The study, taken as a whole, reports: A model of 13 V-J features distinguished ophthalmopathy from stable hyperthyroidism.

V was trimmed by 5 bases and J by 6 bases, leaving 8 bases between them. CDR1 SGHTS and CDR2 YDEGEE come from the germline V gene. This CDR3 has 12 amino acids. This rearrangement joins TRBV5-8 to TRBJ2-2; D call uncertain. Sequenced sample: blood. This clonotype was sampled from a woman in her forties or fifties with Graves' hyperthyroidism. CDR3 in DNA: TGTGCCAGCAGTGTGTGGGCCGGGGAGCTGTTTTTT. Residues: CASSVWAGELFF.